These 30 T cell receptor beta chains were all obtained from the same sample, sequenced in a study of cytomegalovirus exposure and HLA in healthy donors. The PCR had 60 Vbeta and 13 Jbeta primers. Only in-frame clones appear in the TCRdb table, and some are missing; sequencing was by immunoSEQ multiplex PCR. This sample has about 150,000 clones, with approximately 80% found just once. The source material was PBMCs. Receptors originate from a man aged 30-40 years in good health and CMV-seropositive.

This chain uses TRBV7-8 with TRBJ2-3, with 9 bases lining up with TRBD1. The junction had 6 bases not matched to a gene; V was cut back by 5 bases and J by 3 bases. Germline assignment: CDR1 SGHVS and CDR2 FQNEAQ. The CDR3 has 15 residues. The CDR3 nucleotides are TGTGCCAGCAGCGTACAGGGGGCGAGTACAGATACGCAGTATTTT. Translated, it gives CASSVQGASTDTQYF.

The chain is built from TRBV5-1 and TRBJ2-5; TRBD2 matches 8 bases. Unmatched junction bases numbered 15, after V lost 6 bases and J lost 2 bases. Germline V lookup: CDR1 SGHRS, CDR2 YFSETQ. There are 17 residues in the CDR3. In DNA, the CDR3 is TGCGCCAGCACCGGGGGGGAACGGGAACCCCCACAAGAGACCCAGTACTTC. Translation: CASTGGEREPPQETQYF. Full variable domain (rest looked up from reference TRBV5-1 and TRBJ2-5): KAGVTQTPRYLIKTRGQQVTLSCSPISGHRSVSWYQQTPGQGLQFLFEYFSETQRNKGNFPGRFSGRQFSNSRSEMNVSTLELGDSALYLCASTGGEREPPQETQYFGPGTRLLVL.

This chain links TRBV18 with TRBJ2-1, with TRBD1 identical over 9 bases. J was trimmed by 8 bases and V by 2 bases; bases with no gene match: 7. The V gene's germline CDR1 is KGHSH and CDR2 LQKENI. The CDR3 loop spans 15 amino acids. CDR3 region: CASSPSQDRGDEQFF. In nucleotides, the CDR3 is TGTGCCAGCTCACCATCCCAGGACAGGGGTGATGAGCAGTTCTTC.

The chain joins TRBV7-3 to TRBJ2-3; TRBD2 agrees at 11 bases. This CDR3 is 15 amino acids long. Unmatched junction bases numbered 3, after V lost 5 bases and J lost 2 bases. From germline, CDR1 is SGHTA and CDR2 FQGTGA. CDR3 coding DNA: TGTGCCAGCAGCACTAGCGGGAGCCTCACAGATACGCAGTATTTT. Its protein is CASSTSGSLTDTQYF.

The chain combines TRBV6-1 with TRBJ1-1; D might be TRBD1 (5 bases). The V end was cut by 0 bases, the J end by 0 bases, with 14 bases between. This CDR3 is 17 amino acids long. Germline CDR1 MNHNS, CDR2 SASEGT. CDR3 residues: CASSEAMTAQLNTEAFF. The CDR3 nucleotides are TGTGCCAGCAGTGAAGCTATGACAGCACAATTGAACACTGAAGCTTTCTTT.

The chain employs TRBV7-8 and TRBJ2-1, with 11 positions matching TRBD2. V was pared by 2 bases and J by 3 bases, with 3 bases of the junction left unmatched. The CDR3 consists of 16 residues. Germline-derived CDR1 and CDR2 are SGHVS and FQNEAQ. The CDR3 coding sequence is TGTGCCAGCAGCTTAACCGGACTAGCGGGCTACAATGAGCAGTTCTTC. This encodes CASSLTGLAGYNEQFF.

The rearrangement joins TRBV7-3 to TRBJ2-2, with 14 bases aligning to TRBD2. The CDR3 consists of 16 residues. V shed 4 bases and J 7 bases; nucleotides not matched to a gene: 5. Germline CDR1 and CDR2: SGHTA and FQGTGA. The CDR3 DNA is TGTGCCAGCAGCTCCGGACTAGCGGGAGGTGGCGGGGAGCTGTTTTTT. Its protein product is CASSSGLAGGGGELFF. The whole variable domain, filled in from reference TRBV7-3 and TRBJ2-2, reads GAGVSQTPSNKVTEKGKYVELRCDPISGHTALYWYRQSLGQGPEFLIYFQGTGAADDSGLPNDRFFAVRPEGSVSTLKIQRTERGDSAVYLCASSSGLAGGGGELFFGEGSRLTVL.

This clone came up a few times. J is TRBJ2-5 and V is TRBV25-1; D not resolved. With 3 bases removed from V and 2 bases from J, the gap between germline ends came to 10 bases. The germline CDR1 and CDR2 sequences are MGHDK and SYGVNS. CDR3 size: 14 residues. CDR3 sequence (DNA): TGTGCCAGCAGTGATGAGGTCAGACAAGAGACCCAGTACTTC. Translation gives CASSDEVRQETQYF.

This sequence joins TRBV9 and TRBJ2-3, with TRBD2 matching 7 bases. The CDR3 sequence is 14 residues long. Trimming removed 7 bases from V and 6 bases from J; junction bases left unmatched: 11. In germline, CDR1 is SGDLS, CDR2 YYNGEE. The CDR3 loop reads CASGKSGAGDTQYF. The CDR3 DNA follows: TGTGCCAGCGGAAAGAGCGGGGCGGGGGATACGCAGTATTTT.

V is TRBV6-1 and J is TRBJ1-2; D unclear. Germline loops: CDR1 MNHNS, CDR2 SASEGT. Trimming pared 3 bases from V and 8 bases from J, leaving 7 bases between. The CDR3 covers 11 residues. CDR3: CASSDPLGYTF. DNA of the CDR3: TGTGCCAGCAGTGACCCCTTGGGCTACACCTTC.

V and J are TRBV4-1 and TRBJ1-1; tentative D call: TRBD1 (6 bases). Germline V gives CDR1 MGHRA, CDR2 YSYEKL. Trimming took 1 base from V and 4 from J, leaving 13 bases between them. This CDR3 is built from 15 residues. The CDR3: CASSQAGRGSTEAFF. CDR3 coding DNA: TGCGCCAGCAGCCAAGCGGGCAGGGGAAGCACTGAAGCTTTCTTT.

The genes are TRBV5-4 and TRBJ2-3; D not certain. The CDR3 spans 14 residues. Per germline, CDR1 SGHNT and CDR2 YYREEE (reference sequence). Trimming stripped 0 bases from V and 5 bases from J, with 10 bases between. The CDR3 loop reads CASSLDLEEDTQYF. CDR3 nucleotides: TGTGCCAGCAGCTTGGACCTAGAGGAAGATACGCAGTATTTT.

The chain is built from TRBV5-1 and TRBJ2-3, with 8 bases fitting TRBD2. Germline V lookup: CDR1 SGHRS, CDR2 YFSETQ. V lost 1 base and J lost 2; bases outside the gene matches: 3. The CDR3 is made up of 15 amino acids. This CDR3 reads CASSLRAGATDTQYF. As DNA, the CDR3 is TGCGCCAGCAGCTTGAGAGCGGGAGCCACAGATACGCAGTATTTT.

This clone was counted only a few times. V is TRBV6-5 and J is TRBJ1-6; 7 bases line up with TRBD1. The germline V gene encodes CDR1 MNHEY and CDR2 SVGAGI. CDR3 length: 15 amino acids. The junction had 5 bases not matched to a gene; V was cut back by 0 bases and J by 9 bases. DNA of the CDR3: TGTGCCAGCAGTTACTCGAGACAGGGCGGTTCACCCCTCCACTTT. Its translation: CASSYSRQGGSPLHF.

Note on this clone: Relative to the germline gene, one junction end is altered; a read error may explain this. The CDR3 DNA follows: TGTTCCAGCAGCCCCCCGGGACAGGGGGCCTACGAGCAGTACTTC. Translated, it gives CSSSPPGQGAYEQYF. V usage is TRBV7-9 and J usage is TRBJ2-7; 11 bases are a match to TRBD1. The CDR3 has 15 amino acids. Germline V lookup: CDR1 SEHNR, CDR2 FQNEAQ (reference sequence).

The gene calls are TRBV6-1 and TRBJ2-5; TRBD1 matches 10 bases. After removal of 6 bases from V and 0 bases from J, the junction contained 4 bases not matched to a gene. This CDR3 has 15 residues. Germline CDR1 reads MNHNS; CDR2 reads SASEGT. The CDR3: CASRMTGGDQETQYF. The CDR3 DNA follows: TGTGCCAGCAGGATGACAGGGGGCGACCAAGAGACCCAGTACTTC.

V and J are TRBV4-2 and TRBJ2-6; the D gene is possibly TRBD2 (6 bases). The CDR3 totals 16 residues. In germline, CDR1 is LGHNA, CDR2 YNFKEQ. Between the trimmed V and J ends, which lost 0 bases and 3 bases, there was a span of 9 bases. CDR3 protein: CASSQDAAGGANVLTF. In DNA form, the CDR3 reads TGTGCCAGCAGCCAAGATGCAGCGGGTGGGGCCAACGTCCTGACTTTC.

The chain has TRBV6-5 and TRBJ2-3, with 9 nucleotides matching TRBD1. This CDR3 has 15 residues. V shed 4 bases and J 4 bases; nucleotides not matched to a gene: 6. Germline V gene lookup returns CDR1 MNHEY and CDR2 SVGAGI. CDR3 sequence: CASSSTGGIADTQYF. The DNA of the CDR3 is TGTGCCAGCAGTTCCACAGGGGGCATCGCAGATACGCAGTATTTT.

The V and J genes are TRBV5-1 and TRBJ2-4; tentatively, D is TRBD2 (5 bases). The V end lost 2 bases, the J end lost 8 bases, and 14 bases lay between the germline ends. The CDR3 loop spans 14 amino acids. Germline-derived CDR1 and CDR2 are SGHRS and YFSETQ. CDR3 coding DNA: TGCGCCAGCAGCTTCCGTAGCCTAGCTGACATTCAGTACTTC. As protein: CASSFRSLADIQYF.

This clone was picked up a small number of times. The rearrangement links TRBV29-1 to TRBJ1-1, with no clear D. The germline V gene encodes CDR1 SQVTM and CDR2 ANQGSEA. Trimming cost V 3 bases and J 2 bases, with 10 bases left between them. The CDR3 contains 13 residues. The DNA for the CDR3 is TGCAGCGTTGATTTAATGACAAACACTGAAGCTTTCTTT. Translated: CSVDLMTNTEAFF.

Comment on this clone: One end of the junction fails to match germline, which may point to a read error. The rearrangement links TRBV7-7 to TRBJ2-1, with 16 positions matching TRBD2. This CDR3 has 20 residues. Germline CDR1 reads SSHAT; CDR2 reads FNYEAQ (reference sequence). The CDR3 DNA follows: TGTGCTAGCAGCCCAAGTCCCCAGGGACTAGCGGGAGGGCGTTACAATGAGCAGTTCTTC. Translation gives CASSPSPQGLAGGRYNEQFF.

The chain links TRBV6-1 to TRBJ2-5, with 9 nucleotides matching TRBD2. Unmatched junction bases numbered 6, after V lost 6 bases and J lost 1 base. The CDR3 extends over 15 amino acids. CDR1 is MNHNS, CDR2 SASEGT, per germline. CDR3 region: CASSLAGQTQETQYF. The CDR3 region has the DNA TGTGCCAGCAGCCTAGCGGGGCAAACCCAAGAGACCCAGTACTTC.

V and J are TRBV5-1 and TRBJ2-2; 9 positions agree with TRBD1. V lost 4 bases to trimming and J lost 7 bases; unmatched junction nucleotides: 14. The CDR3 sequence is 17 residues long. Germline CDR1 is SGHRS and CDR2 is YFSETQ. The CDR3 reads CASSPGTGYPMNGELFF. CDR3 in DNA: TGCGCCAGCAGCCCCGGGACAGGGTACCCCATGAACGGGGAGCTGTTTTTT.

This chain uses TRBV21-1 with TRBJ2-7; the table's D call, TRBD2, was not checked against the DNA. TRBV21-1 is described as a pseudogene. CDR3 size: 15 residues. The CDR3 DNA sequence: TGTGCCAGCAGCAAAGTAGCGGGTCCCACCTACGAGCAGTACTTC. Translating gives CASSKVAGPTYEQYF.

This sequence joins TRBV10-1 and TRBJ2-7; TRBD2 matches at 9 bases. CDR3 length: 16 residues. The V gene end was trimmed by 6 bases and the J gene end by 4 bases; junction bases not matched to a gene: 13. The germline CDR1 and CDR2 sequences are WNHNN and SYGVQD (reference sequence). The CDR3 reads CASSVTGGSGRYEQYF. CDR3 DNA: TGCGCCAGCAGCGTGACCGGAGGGAGCGGGAGGTACGAGCAGTACTTC.

The chain carries TRBV25-1 and TRBJ2-3, with 9 bases that match TRBD1. J was trimmed by 3 bases and V by 1 base; bases with no gene match: 2. The germline CDR1 and CDR2 sequences are MGHDK and SYGVNS. CDR3 length equals 15 residues. The CDR3 is CASSEWGQGTDTQYF. CDR3 DNA sequence: TGTGCCAGCAGTGAATGGGGACAGGGAACAGATACGCAGTATTTT.

J is TRBJ2-1 and V is TRBV5-4; 14 bases map to TRBD2. Germline values: CDR1 SGHNT, CDR2 YYREEE (reference sequence). Trimming removed 4 bases from V and 2 bases from J; junction bases left unmatched: 2. The length of the CDR3 is 16 residues. The CDR3, as DNA: TGTGCCAGCAGCCCGACTAGCGGGGGGGCCTACAATGAGCAGTTCTTC. Protein sequence: CASSPTSGGAYNEQFF. Filled out from reference TRBV5-4 and TRBJ2-1, the complete variable domain reads ETGVTQSPTHLIKTRGQQVTLRCSSQSGHNTVSWYQQALGQGPQFIFQYYREEENGRGNFPPRFSGLQFPNYSSELNVNALELDDSALYLCASSPTSGGAYNEQFFGPGTRLTVL.

The V gene is TRBV6-6, the J gene TRBJ2-1, with 8 positions matching TRBD1. Trimming removed 5 bases from V and 3 bases from J; junction bases left unmatched: 6. The CDR3 spans 15 residues. Germline CDR1 reads MNHNY; CDR2 reads SVGAGI (reference sequence). CDR3 bases: TGTGCCAGCAGTCCGAGACAGGGGCTCTACAATGAGCAGTTCTTC. This translates into CASSPRQGLYNEQFF.

The chain links TRBV27 to TRBJ1-2; D might be TRBD1 (5 bases). Trimming left V 1 base short and J 3 bases short, with 12 bases between. From germline, CDR1 is MNHEY and CDR2 SMNVEV (reference sequence). The CDR3 has 15 residues. CDR3 nucleotide sequence: TGTGCCAGCAGTTTATACGGGAGGGGCTACTATGGCTACACCTTC. This gives the protein CASSLYGRGYYGYTF.

The chain joins TRBV5-6 to TRBJ2-4; no reliable D call. The CDR3 runs 13 residues. V lost 2 bases to trimming and J lost 7 bases, with 10 bases between them. The V gene's germline CDR1 is SGHDT and CDR2 YYEEEE. In DNA, the CDR3 is TGTGCCAGCAGCTTAACAGTACGGAACATTCAGTACTTC. Amino acids: CASSLTVRNIQYF.